Each of the 21 T cell receptor beta chains below was sequenced from the same sample in a study of cytomegalovirus exposure and HLA in healthy donors. 60 Vbeta and 13 Jbeta primers were used in PCR. The assay was immunoSEQ multiplex PCR, and TCRdb's table has in-frame clones only and misses some. The sample has 130,000 to 150,000 clones, 64% seen once; the top ten hold roughly 3.1%. Sample: PBMCs. Receptors originate from a woman younger than 45 in good health and CMV-seropositive.

This clone was seen more than once but under ten times. This chain links TRBV5-6 with TRBJ2-3; TRBD2 matches at 10 bases. Germline V gene sequence: CDR1 SGHDT, CDR2 YYEEEE. Unmatched junction bases numbered 3, after V lost 4 bases and J lost 1 base. The CDR3 runs to 15 residues. CDR3 amino acids: CASSVGLAGTDTQYF. CDR3 coding DNA: TGTGCCAGCAGCGTCGGACTAGCGGGCACAGATACGCAGTATTTT.

The chain uses TRBV18 and TRBJ2-7; tentative D call: TRBD1 (5 bases). Per the germline V gene, CDR1 is KGHSH and CDR2 is LQKENI. Trimming removed 10 bases at V and 7 bases at J, with 20 bases between. The CDR3 spans 13 residues. The CDR3: CATTDKTFGEQYF. CDR3 nucleotide sequence: TGTGCCACCACGGACAAGACCTTTGGGGAGCAGTACTTC.

This clone has only one observation. The chain joins TRBV4-1 to TRBJ2-5; D ambiguous. The CDR3 is 13 amino acids. The V end was cut by 6 bases, the J end by 3 bases, with 11 bases between. From germline, CDR1 is MGHRA and CDR2 YSYEKL. Here the CDR3 reads CASSWAPEETQYF. For the CDR3, the DNA is TGCGCCAGCAGTTGGGCCCCAGAAGAGACCCAGTACTTC.

V usage is TRBV6-1 and J usage is TRBJ1-1; the D gene is possibly TRBD1 (5 bases). Germline CDR1 is MNHNS and CDR2 is SASEGT. The CDR3 has 13 amino acids. V was trimmed by 3 bases and J by 3 bases, leaving 8 bases between them. The CDR3 DNA sequence: TGTGCCAGCAGTGAGGTAGGGGACACTGAAGCTTTCTTT. Its translation: CASSEVGDTEAFF.

This clone is a singleton in its sample. J is TRBJ2-1 and V is TRBV5-1, with 8 bases aligning to TRBD2. Trimming cost V 1 base and J 6 bases; bases outside gene matches: 9. The V gene's germline CDR1 is SGHRS and CDR2 YFSETQ. The CDR3 loop spans 16 amino acids. The chain's CDR3 is CASSLTLGGGPNEQFF. The CDR3 DNA follows: TGCGCCAGCAGCTTGACCTTGGGCGGGGGGCCCAATGAGCAGTTCTTC.

J is TRBJ2-2 and V is TRBV25-1; TRBD1 matches at 7 bases. The CDR3 spans 13 residues. CDR1 and CDR2 from the germline V gene are MGHDK and SYGVNS. V was pared by 4 bases and J by 6 bases, with 2 bases of the junction left unmatched. DNA of the CDR3: TGTGCCAGCAGTGGGCAGGGGGCCGGGGAGCTGTTTTTT. It specifies CASSGQGAGELFF.

This clone was observed a handful of times. This rearrangement joins TRBV4-1 to TRBJ1-2; a possible D gene is TRBD1 (6 bases). CDR3 size: 16 residues. Germline V lookup: CDR1 MGHRA, CDR2 YSYEKL. V gave up 0 bases and J gave up 7 bases, with 18 bases separating them. The chain's CDR3 is CASSQDYVNRESGYTF. DNA of the CDR3: TGCGCCAGCAGCCAAGATTACGTGAACAGGGAAAGTGGCTACACCTTC.

V and J are TRBV4-2 and TRBJ2-3; 12 positions match TRBD2. Germline CDR1 LGHNA, CDR2 YNFKEQ. Trimming took 4 bases from V and 4 from J; bases not matched to a gene: 9. The length of the CDR3 is 17 residues. CDR3 sequence (DNA): TGTGCCAGCAGCCCCCGGTCTAGCGGGGGGGCCGCAGATACGCAGTATTTT. It is translated as CASSPRSSGGAADTQYF.

The rearrangement links TRBV2 to TRBJ2-7; D may be TRBD1 (6 bases). Germline V lookup: CDR1 SNHLY, CDR2 FYNNEI. CDR3 length: 12 amino acids. Deletions cut 3 bases from V and 6 bases from J, with 9 bases between. CDR3 amino acids: CASSDIGGEQYF. CDR3 bases: TGTGCCAGCAGTGACATAGGGGGCGAGCAGTACTTC.

This clone was seen once. The rearrangement joins TRBV27 to TRBJ2-7, with D unclear. Germline loops: CDR1 MNHEY, CDR2 SMNVEV (reference sequence). The CDR3 loop spans 13 amino acids. V was trimmed by 3 bases and J by 3 bases, leaving 9 bases between them. CDR3 bases: TGTGCCAGCAGTTTGTCCCCCCACTACGAGCAGTACTTC. Translated: CASSLSPHYEQYF.

The CDR3 spells CASRFQTGKSYEQYF. DNA for the CDR3: TGTGCCAGCAGATTCCAGACAGGGAAATCTTACGAGCAGTACTTC. The chain uses TRBV6-5 and TRBJ2-7; 7 nucleotides match TRBD1. J gave up 4 bases and V 6 bases, and 12 bases lay outside the gene matches. The CDR3 sequence is 15 residues long. Germline CDR1 is MNHEY and CDR2 is SVGAGI.

The chain employs TRBV27 and TRBJ2-1; D may be TRBD2 (6 bases). The CDR3 is 15 amino acids. Germline V gene data show CDR1 as MNHEY and CDR2 as SMNVEV (reference sequence). Trimming left V 7 bases short and J 7 bases short, with 20 bases between. Here the CDR3 reads CASKTTGRAGNEQFF. CDR3 DNA: TGTGCCAGCAAGACGACGGGGCGGGCGGGGAATGAGCAGTTCTTC.

The chain recombines TRBV5-1 with TRBJ2-1; D not resolved. Germline lookup yields CDR1 SGHRS and CDR2 YFSETQ. CDR3 length: 15 amino acids. V lost 0 bases, J lost 0 bases, and 7 bases lay in between. CDR3 sequence reads: CASSLGLISYNEQFF. CDR3 nucleotides: TGCGCCAGCAGCTTGGGACTCATCTCCTACAATGAGCAGTTCTTC. Complete variable domain (other parts from reference TRBV5-1 and TRBJ2-1): KAGVTQTPRYLIKTRGQQVTLSCSPISGHRSVSWYQQTPGQGLQFLFEYFSETQRNKGNFPGRFSGRQFSNSRSEMNVSTLELGDSALYLCASSLGLISYNEQFFGPGTRLTVL.

The genes are TRBV4-1 and TRBJ1-5; no firm D call. The CDR3 runs 16 residues. Germline CDR1 is MGHRA and CDR2 is YSYEKL. The V end lost 2 bases, the J end lost 4 bases, and 15 bases lay between the germline ends. CDR3 coding DNA: TGCGCCAGCAGCCAAATGGGTCAGAGGCCGAATCAGCCCCAGCATTTT. Translated: CASSQMGQRPNQPQHF.

There are a few counts of this clone. The chain joins TRBV13 to TRBJ2-4, with D hard to call. Germline lookup yields CDR1 PRHDT and CDR2 FYEKMQ (reference sequence). This CDR3 spans 12 amino acids. Trimming pared 3 bases from V and 6 bases from J, leaving 6 bases between. The CDR3 reads CASSLGRNIQYF. CDR3 nucleotides: TGTGCCAGCAGCTTGGGCAGAAACATTCAGTACTTC. Full variable domain (rest looked up from reference TRBV13 and TRBJ2-4): AAGVIQSPRHLIKEKRETATLKCYPIPRHDTVYWYQQGPGQDPQFLISFYEKMQSDKGSIPDRFSAQQFSDYHSELNMSSLELGDSALYFCASSLGRNIQYFGAGTRLSVL.

This chain connects TRBV11-2 to TRBJ2-1; 7 bases align to TRBD2. Germline lookup yields CDR1 SGHAT and CDR2 FQNNGV. With 3 bases clipped from V and 2 bases from J, the junction kept 4 bases outside the gene matches. CDR3 length: 15 amino acids. CDR3 sequence (DNA): TGTGCCAGCAGCTTTGAGCGGGGCGCCTACAATGAGCAGTTCTTC. It specifies CASSFERGAYNEQFF.

As for this clone: One end of the junction does not line up with germline, which may come from a read error. Other DNA sequences in this sample translate to the same CDR3. The V call is TRBV6-5, the J call TRBJ2-3; D unclear. The CDR3 runs to 11 residues. Germline CDR1 reads MNHEY; CDR2 reads SVGAGI. The CDR3 coding sequence is TGTGCCAGCAGCTACTCCGGTACGCAGTATTTT. This sequence encodes CASSYSGTQYF.

The chain recombines TRBV27 with TRBJ2-7, with unresolved D. Deletions cut 0 bases from V and 5 bases from J, with 11 bases between. The CDR3 runs to 14 residues. Germline V gene data show CDR1 as MNHEY and CDR2 as SMNVEV (reference sequence). The CDR3 DNA reads as TGTGCCAGCAGTTTATCGCTGGTTGCGGACGAGCAGTACTTC. It specifies CASSLSLVADEQYF.

The chain links TRBV7-2 to TRBJ1-5; 7 positions agree with TRBD1. V was pared by 7 bases and J by 4 bases, with 7 bases of the junction left unmatched. The CDR3 covers 14 residues. Germline V lookup: CDR1 SGHTA, CDR2 FQGNSA. Here the CDR3 DNA reads TGTGCCAGCACACCGGGACAGCCAAATCAGCCCCAGCATTTT. Translated, it gives CASTPGQPNQPQHF. Filled out from reference TRBV7-2 and TRBJ1-5, the complete variable domain reads GAGVSQSPSNKVTEKGKDVELRCDPISGHTALYWYRQSLGQGLEFLIYFQGNSAPDKSGLPSDRFSAERTGGSVSTLTIQRTQQEDSAVYLCASTPGQPNQPQHFGDGTRLSIL.

This clone was seen only a few times. V and J are TRBV27 and TRBJ2-7; 7 bases are shared with TRBD2. Trimming at V came to 2 bases and at J to 3 bases, leaving 1 base not matched to a gene. The CDR3 totals 13 residues. In germline, CDR1 is MNHEY, CDR2 SMNVEV (reference sequence). CDR3 sequence: CASSLGRGYEQYF. CDR3 DNA: TGTGCCAGCAGTTTAGGGAGGGGCTACGAGCAGTACTTC.

The V call is TRBV5-1, the J call TRBJ1-5; 10 nucleotides line up with TRBD1. Germline CDR1 reads SGHRS; CDR2 reads YFSETQ. The CDR3 runs to 15 residues. Losses at the gene ends were 5 bases for V and 2 bases for J; bases not matched to a gene: 4. CDR3 residues: CASRIGTGGNQPQHF. For the CDR3, the DNA is TGCGCCAGCAGGATAGGGACAGGGGGCAATCAGCCCCAGCATTTT.